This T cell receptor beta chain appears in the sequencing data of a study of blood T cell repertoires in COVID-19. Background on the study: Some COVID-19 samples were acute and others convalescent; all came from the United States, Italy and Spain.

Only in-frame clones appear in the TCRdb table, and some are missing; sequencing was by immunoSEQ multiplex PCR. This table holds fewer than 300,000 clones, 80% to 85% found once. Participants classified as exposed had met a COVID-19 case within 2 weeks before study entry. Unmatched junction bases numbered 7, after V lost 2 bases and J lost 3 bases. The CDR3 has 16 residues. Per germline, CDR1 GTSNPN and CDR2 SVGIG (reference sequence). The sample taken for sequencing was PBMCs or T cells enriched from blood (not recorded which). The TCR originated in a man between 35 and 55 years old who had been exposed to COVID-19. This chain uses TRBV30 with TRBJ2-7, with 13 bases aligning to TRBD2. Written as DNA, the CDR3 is TGTGCCTGGAGTAGACTAGCGGGAGGTAAGGTCTACGAGCAGTACTTC. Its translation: CAWSRLAGGKVYEQYF.